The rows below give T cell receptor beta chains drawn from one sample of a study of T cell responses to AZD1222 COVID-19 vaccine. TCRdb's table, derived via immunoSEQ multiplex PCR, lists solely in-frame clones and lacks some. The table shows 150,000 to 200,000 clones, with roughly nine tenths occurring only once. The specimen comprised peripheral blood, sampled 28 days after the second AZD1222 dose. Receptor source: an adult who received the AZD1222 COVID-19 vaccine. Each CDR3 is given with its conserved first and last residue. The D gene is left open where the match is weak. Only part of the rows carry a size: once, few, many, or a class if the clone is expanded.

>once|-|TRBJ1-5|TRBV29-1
TGCAGCGCCCAACAGGGTACCGGCAATCAGCCCCAGCATTTT
CSAQQGTGNQPQHF
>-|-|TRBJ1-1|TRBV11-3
TGTGCCAGCAGCTTCATGGAGAACACTGAAGCTTTCTTT
CASSFMENTEAFF
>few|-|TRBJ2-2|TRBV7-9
TGTGCCAGCAGCTTCCTAACGGGGGCCGGGGAGCTGTTTTTT
CASSFLTGAGELFF
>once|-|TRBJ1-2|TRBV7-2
TGTGCCAGCAGCTTAGGCAGGGTAGATGGCTACACCTTC
CASSLGRVDGYTF
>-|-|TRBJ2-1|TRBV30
TGTGCCGGAAAGGGAGGTGTTGAGCAGTTCTTC
CAGKGGVEQFF
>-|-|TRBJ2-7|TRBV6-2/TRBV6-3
TGTGCCAGCAGTTACGTGGAGGGGGGCTTTGACGAGCAGTACTTC
CASSYVEGGFDEQYF
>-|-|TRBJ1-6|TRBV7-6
TGTGCCAGCAGCTTAGATGGTCAACGAGGATCACCCCTCCACTTT
CASSLDGQRGSPLHF
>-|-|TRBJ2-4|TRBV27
TGTGCCAGCAGTTTAACGGTTAAAAACATTCAGTACTTC
CASSLTVKNIQYF
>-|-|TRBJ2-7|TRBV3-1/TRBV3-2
TGTGCCAGCAGCGCCCGCGGAGTGGGGCTTCTAGTCGAGCAGTACTTC
CASSARGVGLLVEQYF
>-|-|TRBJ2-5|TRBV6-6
TGTGCCAGCAGTTATGGTCGGAACCAAGAGACCCAGTACTTC
CASSYGRNQETQYF
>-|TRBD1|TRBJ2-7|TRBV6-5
TGTGCCAGCAGCCGACGGACAGGGGGCGGCTACGAGCAGTACTTC
CASSRRTGGGYEQYF
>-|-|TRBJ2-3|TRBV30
TGTGCCCATTCGTTAGGAGATACGCAGTATTTT
CAHSLGDTQYF
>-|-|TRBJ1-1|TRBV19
TGTGCCAGTAGTTCCCGGGCTGGGTGGACTGAAGCTTTCTTT
CASSSRAGWTEAFF
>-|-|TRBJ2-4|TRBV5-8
TGTGCCAGCAGCTACCACCGCGGGGTTAGTACCAAAAACATTCAGTACTTC
CASSYHRGVSTKNIQYF
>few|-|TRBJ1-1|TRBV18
TGTGCCAGCTCGGGGACCAGAGGGGCGAAAGCTTTCTTT
CASSGTRGAKAFF
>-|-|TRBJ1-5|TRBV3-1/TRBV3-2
TGTGCCAGCAGCCAAGTAGCGAGTCAGCCCCAGCATTTT
CASSQVASQPQHF
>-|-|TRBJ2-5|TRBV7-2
TGTGCCAGCAGCTTACCCCGACGCACCTCGGGGACCCAGTACTTC
CASSLPRRTSGTQYF
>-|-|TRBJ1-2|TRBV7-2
TGTGCCAGCAGCCAATCCTCACAGGGCACCTATGGCTACACCTTC
CASSQSSQGTYGYTF
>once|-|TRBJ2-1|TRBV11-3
TGTGCCAGCAGCCCGGGACCGAGGAACAATGAGCAGTTCTTC
CASSPGPRNNEQFF
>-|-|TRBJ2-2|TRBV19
TGTGCCAGACAACTAGCCGGGGAGCTGTTTTTT
CARQLAGELFF
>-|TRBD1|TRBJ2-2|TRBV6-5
TGTGCCAGCAGACCCGGGACAGGGGGGGCCGGGGAGCTGTTTTTT
CASRPGTGGAGELFF
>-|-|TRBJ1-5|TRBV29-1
TGCAGCGTTGGGTCCTCTCCAGGTAGGGGCAATCAGCCCCAGCATTTT
CSVGSSPGRGNQPQHF
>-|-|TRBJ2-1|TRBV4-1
TGCGCCAGCAGCCAAGAGGGAGGCCTTGGGGAGATAAGCTCCTACAATGAGCAGTTCTTC
CASSQEGGLGEISSYNEQFF
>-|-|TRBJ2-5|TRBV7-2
TGTGCCAGCAGCTTAGAAGCTACCTTACTGGGAGAGACCCAGTACTTC
CASSLEATLLGETQYF
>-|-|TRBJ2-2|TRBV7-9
TGTGCCAGCAGCCCTACAGGGCGACGAACTGGGGAGCTGTTTTTT
CASSPTGRRTGELFF
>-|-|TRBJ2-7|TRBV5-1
TGCGCCAGCAGCAGCGGGACAGGAAATCCTGCCGAGCAGTACTTC
CASSSGTGNPAEQYF
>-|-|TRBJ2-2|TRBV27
TGTGCCAGCAGTTTAGCCCAGGGCACCGGGGAGCTGTTTTTT
CASSLAQGTGELFF
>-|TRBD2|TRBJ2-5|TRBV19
TGTGCCAGTAGTATGGTAGGACTAGCGGGGGGCCGGGAGACCCAGTACTTC
CASSMVGLAGGRETQYF
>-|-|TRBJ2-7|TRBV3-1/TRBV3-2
TGTGCCAGCAGCCAAGACACCGGTAAATTCTACGAGCAGTACTTC
CASSQDTGKFYEQYF
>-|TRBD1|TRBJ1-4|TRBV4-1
TGCGCCAGCAGCCTTACCTCGGACAGGGGGGTGGTTGAAAAACTGTTTTTT
CASSLTSDRGVVEKLFF
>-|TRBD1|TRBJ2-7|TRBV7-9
TGTGCCATTTACAGGGGACAGCACGAGCAGTACTTC
CAIYRGQHEQYF
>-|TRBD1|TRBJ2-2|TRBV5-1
TGCGCCAGCAGCCCGGGGGACAGGGATAACGGGGAGCTGTTTTTT
CASSPGDRDNGELFF
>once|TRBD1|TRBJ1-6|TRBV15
TGTGCCACCAGCACGGGACAGGGAGACTCACCCCTCCACTTT
CATSTGQGDSPLHF
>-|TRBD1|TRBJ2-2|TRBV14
TGTGCCAGCAGTCCCGGTAGGGGGCGATACTTTTCCGGGGAGCTGTTTTTT
CASSPGRGRYFSGELFF
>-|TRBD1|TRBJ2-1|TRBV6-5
TGTGCCAGCAGTTACGACAGGGGCGGATTAAATGAGCAGTTCTTC
CASSYDRGGLNEQFF
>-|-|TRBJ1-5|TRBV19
TGTGCCAGTAGTATTTATAGGGAGTACAATCAGCCCCAGCATTTT
CASSIYREYNQPQHF
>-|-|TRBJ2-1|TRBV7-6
TGTGCCAGCAATTCTATAACCTCCAATGAGCAGTTCTTC
CASNSITSNEQFF
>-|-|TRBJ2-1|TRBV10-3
TGTGCCATCAGTGCATACAATGAGCAGTTCTTC
CAISAYNEQFF
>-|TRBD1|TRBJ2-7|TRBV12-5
TGTGCTAGTGGTTTGGCCGGGACAGGGGCTAGAGAGCAGTACTTC
CASGLAGTGAREQYF
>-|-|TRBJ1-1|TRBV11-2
TGTGCCAGCAGCTTCTCGACAGGACTGAACACTGAAGCTTTCTTT
CASSFSTGLNTEAFF
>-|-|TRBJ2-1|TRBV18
TGTGCCAGCTCACCACTAAGCAGCTACCTCCAAGGTGAGCAGTTCTTC
CASSPLSSYLQGEQFF
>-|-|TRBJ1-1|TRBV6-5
TGTGCCAGCAGCCGAGTGGGGGGCGTTGAAGCTTTCTTT
CASSRVGGVEAFF
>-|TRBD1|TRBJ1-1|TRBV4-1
TGCGCCAGCAGCCAAGAACCCGGGACAGGGGTCACTGAAGCTTTCTTT
CASSQEPGTGVTEAFF
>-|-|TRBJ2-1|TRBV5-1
TGCGCCAGCAGCCCCCACCGAGGGGGTCTCTCCTACAATGAGCAGTTCTTC
CASSPHRGGLSYNEQFF
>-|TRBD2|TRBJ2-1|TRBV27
TGTGCCAGCAGTTCCCTTAGCGGGGGGGTAGCCAATGAGCAGTTCTTC
CASSSLSGGVANEQFF
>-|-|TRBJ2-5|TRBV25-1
TGTGCCAGCCGCGTCGGGCAGGGGGGATTAGAGACCCAGTACTTC
CASRVGQGGLETQYF
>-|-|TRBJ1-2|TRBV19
TGTGCCAGTAGTACCGGGAGGGGTGGCTATGGCTACACCTTC
CASSTGRGGYGYTF
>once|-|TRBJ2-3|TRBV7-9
TGTGCCAGCAGCCCCCGGGCACCTCAGGGGACAGATACGCAGTATTTT
CASSPRAPQGTDTQYF
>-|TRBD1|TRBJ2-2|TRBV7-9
TGTGCCAGCAGCTTAGCCTGGTCAGGGGGCTTTACCGGGGAGCTGTTTTTT
CASSLAWSGGFTGELFF
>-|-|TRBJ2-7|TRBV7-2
TGTGCCAGCAGCTTAGGATCAGGTAGCCCCTACGAGCAGTACTTC
CASSLGSGSPYEQYF
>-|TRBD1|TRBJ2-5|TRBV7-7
TGTGCTAGCAGCTTCGACAGGGGACAGACCCAGTACTTC
CASSFDRGQTQYF
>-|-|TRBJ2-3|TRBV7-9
TGTGCCAGCAGCTTCCGGGGAAGCACAGATACGCAGTATTTT
CASSFRGSTDTQYF
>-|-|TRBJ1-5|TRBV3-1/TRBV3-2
TGTGCCAGCAGCCCGAGGGGGATTAGCAATCAGCCCCAGCATTTT
CASSPRGISNQPQHF
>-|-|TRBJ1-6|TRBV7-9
TGTGCCAGCAGCTTAGCCGCAGGGTATAATTCACCCCTCCACTTT
CASSLAAGYNSPLHF
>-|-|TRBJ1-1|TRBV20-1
TGCAGTGCTAGTCAGATCGAAGCTTTCTTT
CSASQIEAFF
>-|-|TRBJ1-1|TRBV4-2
TGTGCCAGCAGAAGAGGCCCCACCGTAACTTTCTTT
CASRRGPTVTFF
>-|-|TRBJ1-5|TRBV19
TGTGCCAGTAGTATCCGGGGAAACCAGCCCCAGCATTTT
CASSIRGNQPQHF
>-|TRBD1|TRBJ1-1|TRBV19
TGTGCCAGTAGTTTACAGGGGGGAAACACTGAAGCTTTCTTT
CASSLQGGNTEAFF
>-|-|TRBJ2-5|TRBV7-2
TGTGCCAGCAGCTCGTCTCCGACTGCGACCCAGTACTTC
CASSSSPTATQYF